The 2 T cell receptor beta chains below all came from one sample that was sequenced in a study of post-analysis software for immune sequencing data. Findings of the study overall: TRBV segments more frequent in patients than in controls numbered roughly five and included TRBV5-6, TRBV5-1 and TRBV20-1.

The antigens these receptors bind are not known. Unique molecular identifiers were built into the TCR beta cDNA libraries. TCRdb passed the PCR reads through MiXCR, listing each CDR3 protein once. The sample consists of 350,000 to 450,000 distinct CDR3 sequences, approximately 42% of them appearing once. Sequencing was performed on blood. The receptors here all came from a girl aged 2-10 years with multiple sclerosis.

This clonotype was detected a few times. The genes are TRBV3-1 and TRBJ2-7; possible D gene TRBD2, 5 bases. The CDR3 covers 15 residues. Trimming left V 5 bases short and J 3 bases short, with 17 bases between. Germline V gene lookup returns CDR1 LGHDT and CDR2 YNNKEL (reference sequence). As DNA, the CDR3 is TGTGCCAGCAGCTACCGAGGGTTCCTACTCTACGAGCAGTACTTC. Encoded protein: CASSYRGFLLYEQYF.

This clonotype was seen more than once but under ten times. This sequence joins TRBV29-1 and TRBJ1-2; TRBD1 might be the D (6 bases). Germline V CDR1 and CDR2: SQVTM, ANQGSEA. V shed 7 bases and J shed 7 bases, with 25 bases lying between them. The CDR3 contains 15 residues. The CDR3: CSGATGQSPGGGYTF. CDR3 coding DNA: TGCAGCGGCGCTACTGGACAGTCTCCGGGAGGTGGCTACACCTTC. The variable domain in full, with the rest retrieved from reference TRBV29-1 and TRBJ1-2, is SAVISQKPSRDICQRGTSLTIQCQVDSQVTMMFWYRQQPGQSLTLIATANQGSEATYESGFVIDKFPISRPNLTFSTLTVSNMSPEDSSIYLCSGATGQSPGGGYTFGSGTRLTVV.